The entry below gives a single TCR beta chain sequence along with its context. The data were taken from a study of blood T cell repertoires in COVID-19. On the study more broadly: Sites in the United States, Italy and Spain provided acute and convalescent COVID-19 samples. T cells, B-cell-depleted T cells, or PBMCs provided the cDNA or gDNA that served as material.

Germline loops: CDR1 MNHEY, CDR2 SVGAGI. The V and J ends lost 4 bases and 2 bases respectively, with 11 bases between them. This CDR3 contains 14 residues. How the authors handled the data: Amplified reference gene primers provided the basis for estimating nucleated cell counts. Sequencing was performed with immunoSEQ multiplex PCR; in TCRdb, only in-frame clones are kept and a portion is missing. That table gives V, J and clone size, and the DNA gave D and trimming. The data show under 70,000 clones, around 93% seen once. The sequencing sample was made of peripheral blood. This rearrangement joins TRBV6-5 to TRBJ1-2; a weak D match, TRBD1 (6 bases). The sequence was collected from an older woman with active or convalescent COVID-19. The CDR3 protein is CASSSGTLNYGYTF. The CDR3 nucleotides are TGTGCCAGCAGTTCCGGGACACTAAACTATGGCTACACCTTC.